One TCR beta chain is described in this entry. Its matching antigen is unknown. The source of the sample is a study of cytomegalovirus exposure and HLA in healthy donors. Study-level results: TCR beta sequences numbering roughly 18,000 were associated with HLA alleles at 0.05 false discovery rate in a later analysis. A link between a missense DCLRE1C variant and TCR beta V- and J-gene trimming emerged from a later analysis.

PCR was performed using 60 Vbeta and 13 Jbeta primers. Only in-frame clones appear in the TCRdb table, and some are missing; sequencing was by immunoSEQ multiplex PCR. The sample has approximately 150,000 clones, 81% seen once. V lost 4 bases, J lost 4 bases, and 14 bases lay in between. Germline lookup yields CDR1 ENHRY and CDR2 SYGVKD. The length of the CDR3 is 16 residues. V gene TRBV10-3 combines with J gene TRBJ2-6; D possibly corresponds to TRBD1 (6 bases). The TCR was taken from a man aged 50-59 years in good health and CMV-seropositive. Sequencing was done on a sample of PBMCs. The DNA for the CDR3 is TGTGCCATCAGTGCCCAGGGGACGGGAGGGGCCAACGTCCTGACTTTC. Translated: CAISAQGTGGANVLTF.